The 14 T cell receptor beta chains reported below all come from one sample, sequenced in a study of CD8 T cells in ankylosing spondylitis. A single record per CDR3 protein comes from TCRdb applying MiXCR to the 5' RACE reads. The sample has 200,000 or so distinct CDR3 sequences, over 10% seen once. Sequencing input: blood, either unsorted or a sorted T cell fraction (not recorded which). These receptors all stem from a female donor with ankylosing spondylitis or in good health (not recorded which).

This clonotype has a count of ten or more. The genes are TRBV5-8 and TRBJ2-2; no definite D call. The CDR3 is 14 residues long. Per germline, CDR1 SGHTS and CDR2 YDEGEE. V dropped 1 base and J dropped 4 bases, with 8 bases sitting between them. CDR3 sequence: CASSLSGSTGELFF. The CDR3 DNA reads TGTGCCAGCAGCTTGAGTGGCAGCACCGGGGAGCTGTTTTTT.

Comment on this clonotype: This may stem from a read error, because a much larger clone lies one nucleotide away. This chain joins TRBV12-3 or TRBV12-4 and TRBJ1-1; TRBD1 might be the D (5 bases). This CDR3 has 13 amino acids. The V gene lost 7 bases and the J gene lost 6 bases, with 15 bases spanning the gap. DNA for the CDR3: TGTGCCAGCACCCTAGGGGTAGACGCTGAAGCTTTCTTT. Encoded protein: CASTLGVDAEAFF.

This clonotype was counted at least ten times. CDR3 protein: CASSSGTVEDSPLHF. For the CDR3, the DNA is TGTGCCAGCAGCTCGGGGACAGTCGAGGACTCACCCCTCCACTTT. The chain recombines TRBV7-9 with TRBJ1-6; 7 bases are shared with TRBD1. After removal of 4 bases from V and 10 bases from J, the junction contained 10 bases not matched to a gene. Germline loops: CDR1 SEHNR, CDR2 FQNEAQ (reference sequence). The CDR3 has 15 residues.

In this sample, this clonotype turned up many times. This chain links TRBV5-6 with TRBJ1-5; no definite D call. Germline V gene data show CDR1 as SGHDT and CDR2 as YYEEEE. Trimming took 4 bases from V and 2 from J, leaving 7 bases between them. This CDR3 is built from 13 residues. CDR3 amino acids: CASSRRGNQPQHF. The DNA for the CDR3 is TGTGCCAGCAGCCGACGGGGCAATCAGCCCCAGCATTTT.

Of note for this clonotype: A junction end diverges from the germline sequence, so it may reflect a read error. V is TRBV12-3 or TRBV12-4 and J is TRBJ1-5; D perhaps matches TRBD1 (6 bases). The CDR3 totals 13 residues. CDR3 in DNA: TGTGCCGGCAGCAAGCAGGGGAATCAGCCCCAGCATTTT. It is translated as CAGSKQGNQPQHF.

This clonotype has at least ten counts. V is TRBV12-3 or TRBV12-4 and J is TRBJ2-2; D ambiguous. Trimming stripped 3 bases from V and 3 bases from J, with 14 bases between. CDR3 size: 16 residues. The CDR3 nucleotides are TGTGCCAGCAGTTTCTTAAGGGTTATGGACACCGGGGAGCTGTTTTTT. It codes for CASSFLRVMDTGELFF.

This clonotype has at least ten counts. The chain uses TRBV20-1 and TRBJ2-3; 10 positions agree with TRBD2. CDR1 is DFQATT, CDR2 SNEGSKA, per germline (reference sequence). The CDR3 is made up of 14 amino acids. V gave up 4 bases and J gave up 1 base; unmatched junction bases: 2. The CDR3 sequence is CSAKREGGTDTQYF. The CDR3 DNA reads TGCAGTGCTAAGCGGGAGGGGGGCACAGATACGCAGTATTTT.

On this clonotype itself: Given a much more abundant clone one base away, this may be a read error. The chain employs TRBV29-1 and TRBJ2-3, with D maybe TRBD1 (5 bases). This CDR3 is 14 amino acids long. Germline values: CDR1 SQVTM, CDR2 ANQGSEA. The CDR3: CRGRGIGSTDTQYF. CDR3 DNA: TGCCGCGGTAGGGGTATCGGATCCACAGATACGCAGTATTTT.

In this sample, this clonotype turned up a few times. This chain uses TRBV7-2 with TRBJ2-7, with TRBD1 identical over 7 bases. There are 15 residues in the CDR3. After removal of 4 bases from V and 3 bases from J, the junction contained 9 bases not matched to a gene. Germline V gives CDR1 SGHTA, CDR2 FQGNSA. The CDR3 DNA is TGTGCCAGCAGCTCTCCGGGACAGATCTACTACGAGCAGTACTTC. This translates into CASSSPGQIYYEQYF.

The V and J genes are TRBV7-2 and TRBJ2-7; 9 nucleotides agree with TRBD2. V trimming: 6 bases; J trimming: 6 bases; junction bases outside the gene matches: 12. Germline assignment: CDR1 SGHTA and CDR2 FQGNSA. The CDR3 spans 15 residues. In nucleotides, the CDR3 is TGTGCCAGCAGGTTGGGGGGTAGCGGGAGTTGCGAGCAGTACTTC. This translates into CASRLGGSGSCEQYF.

The CDR3 bases are TGTGCCTGGATACCAGGATCAGATACGCAGTATTTT. Its translation: CAWIPGSDTQYF. The rearrangement joins TRBV30 to TRBJ2-3, with D hard to call. Germline V gene sequence: CDR1 GTSNPN, CDR2 SVGIG (reference sequence). The CDR3 runs to 12 residues. Trimming stripped 4 bases from V and 4 bases from J, with 9 bases between.

This clonotype occurred many times. This chain joins TRBV20-1 and TRBJ1-4, with no clear D. CDR3 size: 12 residues. CDR1 DFQATT and CDR2 SNEGSKA come from the germline V gene (reference sequence). Trimming took off 3 bases at V and 7 bases at J, with 9 bases between the two ends. In DNA, the CDR3 is TGCAGTGCTAGGGAGACATTTGAAAAACTGTTTTTT. It is translated as CSARETFEKLFF.

To note about this clonotype: An end of the junction differs from the germline gene, which may be a read error. The chain uses TRBV7-2 and TRBJ2-3; D is uncertain. The CDR3 sequence is 15 residues long. Germline loops: CDR1 SGHTA, CDR2 FQGNSA. The CDR3 reads CASSLVRTSTATQYF. CDR3 DNA sequence: TGTGCCAGCAGCTTAGTTCGGACCAGCACAGCTACGCAGTATTTT.

This clonotype was counted between two and nine times. V and J are TRBV6-2 or TRBV6-3 and TRBJ2-7; D may be TRBD2 (5 bases). CDR1 and CDR2 (germline): MNHEY, SVGEGT. This CDR3 is 15 amino acids long. Trimming shortened V by 6 bases and J by 0 bases, and 15 bases separated the two germline ends. The CDR3 DNA is TGTGCCAGCAGCCGAGCGGTCCAGAGCTCCTACGAGCAGTACTTC. Translating it yields CASSRAVQSSYEQYF.